A selection of T cell receptor beta chains follows, all from one sample in a study of shared clonotypes between healthy human individuals. TCRdb's copy holds only in-frame clones and misses some; the assay was immunoSEQ multiplex PCR. The sample lists hundreds of thousands of clones, around 78% occurring once. The material sequenced was PBMCs. The origin of the receptors is a woman aged 40 to 55 in good health. Some clones in this sample may be carry-over from other donors' samples. The CDR3 runs from the conserved cysteine through the conserved F or W. A D gene is named only where the DNA matches it firmly. Size is omitted from some rows. Given values are once, few, many or a class for expanded clones.

abundance	j_gene	v_gene	d_gene	CDR3aa	CDR3nt
-	TRBJ2-1	TRBV28	TRBD2	CASIGLAGLYNEQFF	TGTGCCAGCATCGGACTAGCGGGGCTCTACAATGAGCAGTTCTTC
once	TRBJ2-1	TRBV29-1	TRBD2	CSVWTSGYNEQFF	TGCAGCGTTTGGACTAGCGGCTACAATGAGCAGTTCTTC
-	TRBJ1-1	TRBV30	-	CAWSVRGARWTEAFF	TGTGCCTGGAGTGTACGCGGGGCTAGGTGGACTGAAGCTTTCTTT
-	TRBJ2-2	TRBV25-1	-	CASSGRIGTGELFF	TGTGCCAGCAGCGGGAGAATCGGGACCGGGGAGCTGTTTTTT
-	TRBJ1-2	TRBV15	-	CATSVGSGGYTF	TGTGCCACCAGCGTTGGTTCCGGTGGCTACACCTTC
-	TRBJ2-7	TRBV9	TRBD2	CASSALAGGPLSYEQYF	TGTGCCAGCAGCGCCTTAGCGGGAGGGCCTCTCTCCTACGAGCAGTACTTC
-	TRBJ2-3	TRBV7-2	TRBD2	CASSLGAGVDTQYF	TGTGCCAGCAGCTTAGGGGCGGGAGTGGATACGCAGTATTTT
-	TRBJ2-3	TRBV2	TRBD2	CASQTSGRPTQYF	TGTGCCAGCCAGACTAGCGGGAGGCCGACGCAGTATTTT
-	TRBJ2-1	TRBV5-6	-	CASTHRASSYNEQFF	TGTGCCAGCACCCACAGGGCCAGCTCCTACAATGAGCAGTTCTTC
-	TRBJ2-3	TRBV11-1	-	CASSLEAASTDTQYF	TGTGCCAGCAGCTTAGAGGCGGCTAGCACAGATACGCAGTATTTT
-	TRBJ2-7	TRBV30	-	CAWSLYLYEQYF	TGTGCCTGGAGCCTGTATCTTTACGAGCAGTACTTC
-	TRBJ2-5	TRBV5-4	-	CASSLGGHQYF	TGTGCCAGCAGCTTGGGGGGACATCAGTACTTC
once	TRBJ2-3	TRBV5-4	TRBD2	CASSLSGRGGLGVDTDTQYF	TGTGCCAGCAGCTTGTCGGGTCGCGGGGGTTTGGGCGTGGACACAGATACGCAGTATTTT
-	TRBJ2-3	TRBV5-1	-	CASSLNPVSTDTQYF	TGCGCCAGCAGCTTGAATCCAGTCAGCACAGATACGCAGTATTTT
few	TRBJ2-2	TRBV6-1	TRBD1	CASTPGQGASGELFF	TGTGCCAGCACCCCGGGACAGGGGGCTTCCGGGGAGCTGTTTTTT
-	TRBJ1-1	TRBV5-1	-	CASSLAVGVNTEAFF	TGCGCCAGCAGCTTGGCCGTGGGGGTGAACACTGAAGCTTTCTTT
-	TRBJ2-5	TRBV29-1	TRBD2	CSVVGSGSNVETQYF	TGCAGCGTTGTTGGTAGCGGGAGTAACGTAGAGACCCAGTACTTC
once	TRBJ1-2	TRBV28	-	CASSLPNTESYGYTF	TGTGCCAGCAGTCTCCCGAACACCGAATCCTATGGCTACACCTTC
-	TRBJ2-4	TRBV30	-	CAWSVKGGAIQYF	TGTGCCTGGAGTGTAAAAGGGGGAGCCATTCAGTACTTC
-	TRBJ1-1	TRBV30	-	CAWSVLRNTEAFF	TGTGCCTGGAGTGTATTGAGGAACACTGAAGCTTTCTTT
many	TRBJ2-3	TRBV4-2	TRBD2	CASSQDWLAGGPDTQYF	TGTGCCAGCAGCCAAGATTGGCTAGCGGGGGGGCCAGATACGCAGTATTTT
-	TRBJ2-5	TRBV7-2	-	CASSLVMAETQYF	TGTGCCAGCAGCTTAGTGATGGCGGAGACCCAGTACTTC
-	TRBJ2-7	TRBV29-1	-	CSAGGGSYEQYF	TGCAGCGCAGGGGGGGGGTCCTACGAGCAGTACTTC
-	TRBJ2-1	TRBV4-3	-	CASSQRRDGEQFF	TGCGCCAGCAGCCAACGTAGGGACGGTGAGCAGTTCTTC
-	TRBJ2-3	TRBV4-2	TRBD2	CASSPGGTSGSSDTQYF	TGTGCCAGCAGCCCAGGGGGGACTAGCGGGAGCTCAGATACGCAGTATTTT
-	TRBJ1-2	TRBV7-2	-	CASSLDPRDYGYTF	TGTGCCAGCAGCTTAGACCCCAGAGACTATGGCTACACCTTC
-	TRBJ1-5	TRBV7-2	-	CASSLVAGPGQPQHF	TGTGCCAGCAGCTTAGTAGCGGGGCCGGGGCAGCCCCAGCATTTT
few	TRBJ1-3	TRBV25-1	-	CASTPAGYGNTIYF	TGTGCCAGCACCCCCGCAGGGTACGGTAACACCATATATTTT
-	TRBJ1-2	TRBV18	-	CASSLDSYGYTF	TGTGCCAGCTCACTGGACAGCTATGGCTACACCTTC
-	TRBJ2-7	TRBV7-2	TRBD2	CASSLAATGTSSWYEQYF	TGTGCCAGCAGCTTAGCGGCAACCGGGACTAGCAGTTGGTACGAGCAGTACTTC
once	TRBJ1-2	TRBV4-1	-	CASSHDQGPYGYTF	TGCGCCAGCAGCCACGACCAGGGGCCGTATGGCTACACCTTC
-	TRBJ2-2	TRBV28	-	CASSFWFRGLGELFF	TGTGCCAGCAGTTTTTGGTTCAGGGGCCTAGGGGAGCTGTTTTTT
-	TRBJ2-1	TRBV7-3	TRBD2	CASSLLSGSVYNEQFF	TGTGCCAGCAGCTTACTTAGCGGGAGTGTCTACAATGAGCAGTTCTTC
-	TRBJ2-7	TRBV5-6	TRBD1	CASSILGQSYEQYF	TGTGCCAGCAGCATCTTGGGACAGTCCTACGAGCAGTACTTC
-	TRBJ1-3	TRBV2	-	CASSEGIGNTIYF	TGTGCCAGCAGTGAAGGCATTGGAAACACCATATATTTT
-	TRBJ2-7	TRBV7-8	-	CASSLLDEQYF	TGTGCCAGCAGCTTACTTGACGAGCAGTACTTC
-	TRBJ1-1	TRBV7-9	TRBD1	CASDRVMNTEAFF	TGTGCCAGCGACAGGGTTATGAACACTGAAGCTTTCTTT
-	TRBJ1-1	TRBV11-2	-	CASSSQQGLTEAFF	TGTGCCAGCAGCTCTCAACAGGGATTAACTGAAGCTTTCTTT
once	TRBJ2-7	TRBV2	TRBD2	CASFSGRGDSYEQYF	TGTGCCAGCTTTAGCGGGCGCGGAGACTCCTACGAGCAGTACTTC
few	TRBJ2-1	TRBV7-2	TRBD2	CASSRAGVGQFF	TGTGCCAGCAGTAGGGCGGGAGTGGGGCAGTTCTTC
-	TRBJ2-7	TRBV7-8	TRBD1	CASSVDRVYEQYF	TGTGCCAGCAGCGTGGACAGGGTCTACGAGCAGTACTTC
-	TRBJ1-1	TRBV9	-	CASSVDQESFSEAFF	TGTGCCAGCAGCGTAGACCAGGAGAGTTTCTCTGAAGCTTTCTTT
few	TRBJ1-2	TRBV19	-	CASTAGQYSYGYTF	TGTGCCAGTACGGCAGGGCAGTACAGTTATGGCTACACCTTC
once	TRBJ2-2	TRBV6-5	-	CASSYGAAGELFF	TGTGCCAGCAGTTACGGGGCGGCCGGGGAGCTGTTTTTT
once	TRBJ1-2	TRBV27	-	CASSFIGQRSYGYTF	TGTGCCAGCAGTTTTATAGGACAGCGAAGCTATGGCTACACCTTC
-	TRBJ2-7	TRBV5-1	TRBD2	CASSRLAGGDEQYF	TGCGCCAGCTCCAGACTAGCGGGAGGAGACGAGCAGTACTTC
once	TRBJ2-5	TRBV4-2	-	CASSQDRSAGTQYF	TGTGCCAGCAGCCAAGATAGGAGCGCTGGGACCCAGTACTTC
-	TRBJ2-2	TRBV5-1	-	CASSLEAVANTGELFF	TGCGCCAGCAGCTTGGAGGCGGTCGCGAACACCGGGGAGCTGTTTTTT
-	TRBJ2-7	TRBV28	-	CATQGGGVLTEQYF	TGTGCCACCCAGGGGGGGGGCGTCCTCACCGAGCAGTACTTC
once	TRBJ2-7	TRBV7-2	TRBD2	CASSPRLAGSYEQYF	TGTGCCAGCAGCCCTCGACTAGCGGGAAGCTACGAGCAGTACTTC
-	TRBJ2-5	TRBV25-1	-	CASTKKGILETQYF	TGTGCCAGCACTAAAAAGGGGATTTTGGAGACCCAGTACTTC